This TCR beta chain comes out of a study of memory CD4+ T cells and cytomegalovirus serostatus. Study information: Donors were healthy Belgian adults, fewer than ten CMV seropositive and some 24 seronegative. Study observations and caveats: Suggested: most of the CMV-linked TCR signature lies in CD4+ memory cells. About 40% of the roughly 160 known CMV-associated TCRbeta sequences appeared in CD4+ memory. CMV serostatus prediction reached median AUC approximately 0.95, or 0.91 with US-trained model.

Single viable CD3+CD4+CD8-CD45RO+ cells were sorted as the memory CD4+ T cells. There are 15 residues in the CDR3. V lost 6 bases and J lost 0, with 14 bases in between. Germline V lookup: CDR1 KGHSH, CDR2 LQKENI. On this clone: Its antigen is currently unknown.

Libraries were prepared by immunoSEQ multiplex PCR; TCRdb keeps only in-frame clonotypes and omits some of them. The sample has 55,000 to 75,000 clones, 82% seen once. The rearrangement joins TRBV18 to TRBJ1-2; weak D call: TRBD1 (6 bases). The clonotype was recovered from an adult in good health and CMV-seronegative. The material sequenced was memory CD4+ T cells from blood. The CDR3 DNA follows: TGTGCCAGCTCCGCTAACAGGGAAGCTAACTATGGCTACACCTTC. This sequence encodes CASSANREANYGYTF.